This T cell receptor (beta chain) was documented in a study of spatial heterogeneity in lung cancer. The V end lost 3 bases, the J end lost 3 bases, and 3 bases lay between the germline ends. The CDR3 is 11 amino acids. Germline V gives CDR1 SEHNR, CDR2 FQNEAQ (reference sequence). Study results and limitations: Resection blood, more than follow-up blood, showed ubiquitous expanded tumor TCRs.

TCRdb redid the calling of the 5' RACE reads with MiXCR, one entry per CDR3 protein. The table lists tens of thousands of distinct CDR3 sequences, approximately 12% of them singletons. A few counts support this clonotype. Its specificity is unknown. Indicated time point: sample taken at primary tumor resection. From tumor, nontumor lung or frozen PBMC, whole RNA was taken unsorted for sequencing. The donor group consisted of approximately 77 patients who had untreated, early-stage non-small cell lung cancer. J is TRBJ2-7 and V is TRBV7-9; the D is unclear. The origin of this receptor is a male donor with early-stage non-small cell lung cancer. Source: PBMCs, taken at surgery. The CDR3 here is CASSFDYEQYF. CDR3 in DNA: TGTGCCAGCAGCTTTGACTACGAGCAGTACTTC.